One and the same sample provided the 8 T cell receptor beta chains below, sequenced in a study of blood T cell repertoires in COVID-19 (dated by TCRdb to the early 2020s). Preparation of the library involved the immunoSEQ multiplex PCR assay. TCRdb took this table from immuneACCESS and kept in-frame rearrangements with V and J called. Such tables lack part of the clones; where checked against another copy, unresolved V genes explain under half of the gap, and the rest is unexplained. This sample lists roughly 290,000 clones; approximately 89% were detected once. The ten largest clones capture around 13% of the sample. Sequenced input: peripheral blood. Every receptor here comes from an older woman with acute or convalescent COVID-19.

The genes are TRBV2 and TRBJ2-7; maybe TRBD2 (6 bases). V gave up 9 bases and J gave up 0 bases, with 15 bases separating them. Germline CDR1 and CDR2: SNHLY and FYNNEI. CDR3 length: 14 residues. The CDR3 region is CASRRVGGSYEQYF. The CDR3 DNA follows: TGTGCCAGTCGCAGGGTCGGGGGCTCCTACGAGCAGTACTTC.

The V gene is TRBV14, the J gene TRBJ1-4, with D uncertain. V lost 4 bases, J lost 10 bases, and 10 bases lay in between. Germline values: CDR1 SGHDN, CDR2 FVKESK. CDR3 length: 12 residues. Here the CDR3 reads CASSPLRGKLFF. The CDR3 DNA sequence: TGTGCCAGCAGCCCACTCCGGGGAAAACTGTTTTTT.

This clone was counted only a few times. The genes are TRBV28 and TRBJ1-5; 9 nucleotides line up with TRBD1. Trimming removed 4 bases from V and 9 bases from J; junction bases left unmatched: 7. CDR3 length equals 14 residues. CDR1 is MDHEN and CDR2 is SYDVKM in the germline V gene. CDR3 protein: CASSSGQGEGPQHF. Written as DNA, the CDR3 is TGTGCCAGCAGTTCGGGACAGGGAGAAGGGCCCCAGCATTTT.

This chain links TRBV5-6 with TRBJ2-1, with no clear D. Germline V gene data show CDR1 as SGHDT and CDR2 as YYEEEE. The length of the CDR3 is 13 residues. V lost 0 bases to trimming and J lost 3 bases, with 4 bases between them. CDR3 sequence: CASSLELYNEQFF. CDR3 DNA: TGTGCCAGCAGCTTGGAACTCTACAATGAGCAGTTCTTC. Looking up the rest from reference TRBV5-6 and TRBJ2-1 gives the full variable domain: DAGVTQSPTHLIKTRGQQVTLRCSPKSGHDTVSWYQQALGQGPQFIFQYYEEEERQRGNFPDRFSGHQFPNYSSELNVNALLLGDSALYLCASSLELYNEQFFGPGTRLTVL.

This clone has just one count. The CDR3 DNA reads as TGTGCCAGCAGCCATTTGGGGGCAACCAACTATGGCTACACCTTC. Its translation: CASSHLGATNYGYTF. The V gene is TRBV3-1 (or the pseudogene TRBV3-2), the J gene TRBJ1-2, with a possible D match to TRBD1 (6 bases). Germline values: CDR1 LGHDT, CDR2 YNNKEL (reference sequence). The CDR3 sequence is 15 residues long. Trimming left V 3 bases short and J 2 bases short, with 13 bases between.

The genes are TRBV25-1 and TRBJ1-5; D possibly corresponds to TRBD1 (5 bases). V gave up 6 bases and J gave up 7 bases, with 10 bases separating them. The CDR3 totals 12 residues. Germline-derived CDR1 and CDR2 are MGHDK and SYGVNS. The CDR3 reads CASSAGGQPQHF. As DNA, the CDR3 is TGTGCCAGCAGCGCTGGGGGGCAGCCCCAGCATTTT.

This clone was observed a few times. The V and J genes are TRBV7-2 and TRBJ1-2, with 10 bases identical to TRBD1. CDR1 is SGHTA and CDR2 is FQGNSA in the germline V gene. The CDR3 has 13 residues. The V and J ends lost 6 bases and 7 bases, in that order; junction bases with no gene match: 5. The CDR3 DNA is TGTGCCAGCAGGGGGGGACAGGGGTCTGGCTACACCTTC. Its protein is CASRGGQGSGYTF.

J is TRBJ2-2 and V is TRBV19; 14 bases are a match to TRBD2. V shed 10 bases, J shed 7 bases, and the junction held 8 bases outside the gene matches. The CDR3 runs to 15 residues. The germline gives CDR1 LNHDA, CDR2 SQIVND (reference sequence). The CDR3 bases are TGTGCCACAGGACTAGCGGGAGGAAGGGGCGGGGAGCTGTTTTTT. This translates into CATGLAGGRGGELFF.